This TCR beta chain was recorded in a study of T cells in Graves' hyperthyroidism and ophthalmopathy. Study-wide context: Before any treatment, at initial diagnosis, peripheral blood was collected. Study conclusions and caveats: Ophthalmopathy could be told apart from stable hyperthyroidism with a 13 V-J model.

Germline values: CDR1 MNHEY, CDR2 SVGEGT. The length of the CDR3 is 14 residues. V was clipped by 2 bases and J by 4 bases, with 8 bases between them. Amplification of TCR beta CDR3 regions used RNA as the template. An initial round of RT-PCR targeting the TCR CDR3 relied on the HTBI primer set. TCRdb ran MiXCR on the multiplex PCR reads and lists one entry per CDR3 protein. The data show some 350,000 distinct CDR3 sequences, 20% to 25% seen once. This clonotype was counted between two and nine times. Antigen unknown. Across 18 months, stable Graves' hyperthyroidism was marked by no progression to ophthalmopathy. Patients showing uncontrolled infection, other autoimmune disease, pregnancy or lactation were ineligible.

What was sequenced was blood. The clonotype comes from a man aged 50 or older with Graves' hyperthyroidism. This chain uses TRBV6-2 or TRBV6-3 with TRBJ2-2, with D uncertain. CDR3 loop: CASSYLDLTGELFF. In DNA, the CDR3 is TGTGCCAGCAGTTACCTGGACCTCACCGGGGAGCTGTTTTTT.